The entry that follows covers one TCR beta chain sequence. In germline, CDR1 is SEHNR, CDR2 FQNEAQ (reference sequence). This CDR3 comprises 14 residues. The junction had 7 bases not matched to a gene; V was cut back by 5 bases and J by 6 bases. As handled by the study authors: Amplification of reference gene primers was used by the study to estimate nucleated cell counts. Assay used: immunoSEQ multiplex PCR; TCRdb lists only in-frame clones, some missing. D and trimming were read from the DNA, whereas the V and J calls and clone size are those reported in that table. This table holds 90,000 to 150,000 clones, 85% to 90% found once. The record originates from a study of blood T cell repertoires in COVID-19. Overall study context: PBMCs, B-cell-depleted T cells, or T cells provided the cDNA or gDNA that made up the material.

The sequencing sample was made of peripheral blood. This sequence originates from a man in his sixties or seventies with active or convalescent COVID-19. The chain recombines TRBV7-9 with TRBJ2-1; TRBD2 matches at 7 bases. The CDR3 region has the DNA TGTGCCAGCAGCCTCAGCGGGATTGGCAATGAGCAGTTCTTC. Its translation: CASSLSGIGNEQFF.